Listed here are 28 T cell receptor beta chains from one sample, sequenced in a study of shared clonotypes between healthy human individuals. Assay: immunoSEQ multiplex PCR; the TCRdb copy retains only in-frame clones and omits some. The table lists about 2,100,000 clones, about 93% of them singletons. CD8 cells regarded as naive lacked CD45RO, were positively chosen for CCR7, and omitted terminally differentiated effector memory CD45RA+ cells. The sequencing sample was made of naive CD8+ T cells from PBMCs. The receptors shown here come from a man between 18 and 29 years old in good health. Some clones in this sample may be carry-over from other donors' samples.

CDR3 nucleotides: TGTGCCAGCAGCGTTGATCGGACAGCTTTTACCTACGAGCAGTACTTC. Translated: CASSVDRTAFTYEQYF. The chain combines TRBV9 with TRBJ2-7, with a possible D match to TRBD1 (6 bases). This CDR3 comprises 16 residues. The V gene lost 2 bases and the J gene lost 2 bases, with 17 bases spanning the gap. Germline loops: CDR1 SGDLS, CDR2 YYNGEE.

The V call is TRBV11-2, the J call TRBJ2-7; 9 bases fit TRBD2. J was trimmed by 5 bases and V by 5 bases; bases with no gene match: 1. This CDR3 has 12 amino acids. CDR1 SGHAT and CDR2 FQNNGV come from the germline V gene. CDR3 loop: CASSPSGNEQYF. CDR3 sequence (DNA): TGTGCCAGCAGCCCTAGCGGGAACGAGCAGTACTTC.

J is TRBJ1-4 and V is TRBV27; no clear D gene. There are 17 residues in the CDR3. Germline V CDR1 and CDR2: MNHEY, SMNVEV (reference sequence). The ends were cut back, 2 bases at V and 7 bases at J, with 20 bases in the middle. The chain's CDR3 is CASSLRPPVAWGEKLFF. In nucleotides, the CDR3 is TGTGCCAGCAGTTTAAGGCCACCTGTGGCGTGGGGTGAAAAACTGTTTTTT.

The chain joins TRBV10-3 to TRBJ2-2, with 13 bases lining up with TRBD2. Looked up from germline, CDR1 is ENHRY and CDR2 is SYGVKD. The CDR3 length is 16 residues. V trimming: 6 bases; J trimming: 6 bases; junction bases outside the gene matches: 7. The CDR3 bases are TGTGCCATCAGGGGAGGACTAGCGGGAGTTTCCGGGGAGCTGTTTTTT. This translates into CAIRGGLAGVSGELFF.

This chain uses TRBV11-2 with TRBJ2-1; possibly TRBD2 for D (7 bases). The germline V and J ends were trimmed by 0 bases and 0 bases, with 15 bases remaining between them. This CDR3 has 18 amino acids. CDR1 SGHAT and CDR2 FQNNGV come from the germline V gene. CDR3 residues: CASSLDNRGASSYNEQFF. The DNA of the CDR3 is TGTGCCAGCAGCTTAGATAATCGGGGGGCTAGCTCCTACAATGAGCAGTTCTTC.

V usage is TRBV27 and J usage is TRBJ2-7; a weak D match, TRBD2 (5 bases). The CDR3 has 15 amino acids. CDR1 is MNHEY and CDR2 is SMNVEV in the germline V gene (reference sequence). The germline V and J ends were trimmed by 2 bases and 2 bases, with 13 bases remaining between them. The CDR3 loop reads CASSLRSRGTYEQYF. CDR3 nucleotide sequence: TGTGCCAGCAGTTTACGGTCTCGGGGAACCTACGAGCAGTACTTC.

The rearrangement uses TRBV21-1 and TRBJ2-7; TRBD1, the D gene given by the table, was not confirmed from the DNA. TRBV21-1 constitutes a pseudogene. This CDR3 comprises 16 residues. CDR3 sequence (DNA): TGTGCCAGCAGAAAAAACAGGGTAACTGACTCCTACGAGCAGTACTTC. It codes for CASRKNRVTDSYEQYF.

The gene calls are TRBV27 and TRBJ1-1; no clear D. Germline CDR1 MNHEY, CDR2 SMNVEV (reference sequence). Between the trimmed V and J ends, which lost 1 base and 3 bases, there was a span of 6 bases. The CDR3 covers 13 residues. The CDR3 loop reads CASSLFRHTEAFF. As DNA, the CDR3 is TGTGCCAGCAGTTTATTTCGGCACACTGAAGCTTTCTTT.

The CDR3 coding sequence is TGTGCCAGCAGTCCCCGGTGGGGTGAGCAGTTCTTC. Residues: CASSPRWGEQFF. This chain uses TRBV27 with TRBJ2-1; D is undetermined. V gave up 5 bases and J gave up 9 bases, with 11 bases separating them. CDR1 and CDR2 (germline): MNHEY, SMNVEV (reference sequence). The CDR3 length is 12 residues.

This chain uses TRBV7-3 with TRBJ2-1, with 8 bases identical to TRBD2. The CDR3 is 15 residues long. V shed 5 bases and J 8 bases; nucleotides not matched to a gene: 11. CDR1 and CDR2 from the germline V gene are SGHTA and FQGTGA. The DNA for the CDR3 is TGTGCCAGCAGCATTAGCGGGAACCCCAGGGATGAGCAGTTCTTC. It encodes CASSISGNPRDEQFF.

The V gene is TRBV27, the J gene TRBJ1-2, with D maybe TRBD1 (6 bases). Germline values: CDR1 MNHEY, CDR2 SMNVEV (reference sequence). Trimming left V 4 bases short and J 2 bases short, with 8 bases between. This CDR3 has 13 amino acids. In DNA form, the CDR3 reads TGTGCCAGCAGTTGGAGGGGGAACTATGGCTACACCTTC. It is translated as CASSWRGNYGYTF.

CDR3 DNA sequence: TGTGCCAGCATGTCACCCCCGGGAGGGGTCACCGGGGAGCTGTTTTTT. As protein: CASMSPPGGVTGELFF. The V and J genes are TRBV28 and TRBJ2-2, with 8 bases lining up with TRBD2. From germline, CDR1 is MDHEN and CDR2 SYDVKM. The junction had 11 bases not matched to a gene; V was cut back by 7 bases and J by 4 bases. CDR3 length: 16 residues.

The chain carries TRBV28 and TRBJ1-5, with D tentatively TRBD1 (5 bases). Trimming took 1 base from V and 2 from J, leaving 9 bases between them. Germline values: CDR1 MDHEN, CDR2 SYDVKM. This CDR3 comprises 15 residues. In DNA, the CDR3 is TGTGCCAGCAGTTTATCTCTAGGGGGCAATCAGCCCCAGCATTTT. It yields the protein CASSLSLGGNQPQHF.

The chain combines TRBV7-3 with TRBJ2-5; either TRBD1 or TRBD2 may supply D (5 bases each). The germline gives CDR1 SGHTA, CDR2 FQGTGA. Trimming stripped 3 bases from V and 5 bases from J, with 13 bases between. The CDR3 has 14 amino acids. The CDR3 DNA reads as TGTGCCAGCAGCTTTGCCGGGGCAGGGGAGACCCAGTACTTC. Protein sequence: CASSFAGAGETQYF.

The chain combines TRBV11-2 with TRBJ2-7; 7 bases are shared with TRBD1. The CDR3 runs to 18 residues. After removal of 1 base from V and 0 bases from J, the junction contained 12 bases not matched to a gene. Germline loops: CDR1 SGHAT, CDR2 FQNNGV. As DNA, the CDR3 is TGTGCCAGCAGCTTAGTCGAGGCGACAGGGCAACTCTCCTACGAGCAGTACTTC. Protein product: CASSLVEATGQLSYEQYF.

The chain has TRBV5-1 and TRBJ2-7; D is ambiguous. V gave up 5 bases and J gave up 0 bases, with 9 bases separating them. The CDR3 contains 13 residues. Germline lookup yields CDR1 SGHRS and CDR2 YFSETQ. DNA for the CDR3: TGCGCCAGCAGGTCGGAACCCTCCTACGAGCAGTACTTC. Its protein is CASRSEPSYEQYF. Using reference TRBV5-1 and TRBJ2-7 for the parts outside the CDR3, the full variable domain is KAGVTQTPRYLIKTRGQQVTLSCSPISGHRSVSWYQQTPGQGLQFLFEYFSETQRNKGNFPGRFSGRQFSNSRSEMNVSTLELGDSALYLCASRSEPSYEQYFGPGTRLTVT.

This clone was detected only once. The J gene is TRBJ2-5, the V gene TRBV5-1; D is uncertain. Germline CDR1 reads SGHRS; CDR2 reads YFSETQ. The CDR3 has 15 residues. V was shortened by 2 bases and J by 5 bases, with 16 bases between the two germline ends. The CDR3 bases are TGCGCCAGCAGCTTCACCCCCGGTCTCGAGGAGACCCAGTACTTC. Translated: CASSFTPGLEETQYF.

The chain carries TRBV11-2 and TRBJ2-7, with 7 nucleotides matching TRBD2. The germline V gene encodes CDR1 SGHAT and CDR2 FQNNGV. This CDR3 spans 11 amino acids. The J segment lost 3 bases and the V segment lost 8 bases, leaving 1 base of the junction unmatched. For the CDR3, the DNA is TGTGCCAGCCGGGGGGACTACGAGCAGTACTTC. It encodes CASRGDYEQYF. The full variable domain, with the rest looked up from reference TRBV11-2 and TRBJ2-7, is EAGVAQSPRYKIIEKRQSVAFWCNPISGHATLYWYQQILGQGPKLLIQFQNNGVVDDSQLPKDRFSAERLKGVDSTLKIQPAKLEDSAVYLCASRGDYEQYFGPGTRLTVT.

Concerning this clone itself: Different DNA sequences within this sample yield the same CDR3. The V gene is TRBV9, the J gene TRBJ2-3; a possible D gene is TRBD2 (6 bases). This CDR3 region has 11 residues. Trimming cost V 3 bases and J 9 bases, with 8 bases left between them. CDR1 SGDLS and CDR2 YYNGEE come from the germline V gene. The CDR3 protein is CASSGEDTQYF. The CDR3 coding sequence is TGTGCCAGCAGCGGGGAGGACACGCAGTATTTT.

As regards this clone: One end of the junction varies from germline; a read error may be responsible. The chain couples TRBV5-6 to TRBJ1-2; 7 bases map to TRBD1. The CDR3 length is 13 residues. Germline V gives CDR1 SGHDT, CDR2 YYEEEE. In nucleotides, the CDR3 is TGTGCCAGCAGCTTGACCCTCAGACAGGGATTCGACTTC. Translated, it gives CASSLTLRQGFDF.

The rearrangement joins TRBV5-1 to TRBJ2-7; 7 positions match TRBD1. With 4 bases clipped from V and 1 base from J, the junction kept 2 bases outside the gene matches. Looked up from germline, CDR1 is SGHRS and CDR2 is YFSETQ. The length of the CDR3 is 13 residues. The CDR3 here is CASSRGQSYEQYF. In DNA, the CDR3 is TGCGCCAGCAGCCGGGGACAGTCCTACGAGCAGTACTTC.

This CDR3 reads CASSDPRLAEQETQYF. CDR3 DNA: TGTGCCAGCAGCGATCCCCGACTAGCGGAGCAAGAGACCCAGTACTTC. V usage is TRBV2 and J usage is TRBJ2-5; TRBD2 agrees at 9 bases. CDR1 is SNHLY, CDR2 FYNNEI, per germline. V lost 6 bases, J lost 2 bases, and 10 bases stayed unmatched. The CDR3 length is 16 residues.

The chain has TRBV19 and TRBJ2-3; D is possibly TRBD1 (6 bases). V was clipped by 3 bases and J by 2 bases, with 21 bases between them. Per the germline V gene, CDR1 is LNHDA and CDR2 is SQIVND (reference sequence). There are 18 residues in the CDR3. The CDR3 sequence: CASSIQEDSRTPTDTQYF. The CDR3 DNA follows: TGTGCCAGTAGTATCCAGGAGGACAGTCGGACCCCCACAGATACGCAGTATTTT.

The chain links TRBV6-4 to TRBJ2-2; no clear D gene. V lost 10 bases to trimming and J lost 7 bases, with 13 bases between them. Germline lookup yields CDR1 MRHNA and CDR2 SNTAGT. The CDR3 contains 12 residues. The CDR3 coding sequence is TGTGCCACACGATCGGACGGCGGGGAGCTGTTTTTT. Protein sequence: CATRSDGGELFF.

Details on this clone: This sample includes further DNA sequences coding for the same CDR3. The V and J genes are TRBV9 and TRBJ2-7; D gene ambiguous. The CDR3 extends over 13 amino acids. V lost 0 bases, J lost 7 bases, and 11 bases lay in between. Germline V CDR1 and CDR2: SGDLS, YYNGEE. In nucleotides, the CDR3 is TGTGCCAGCAGCGTAGGAGGTGCCGGGGAGCAGTACTTC. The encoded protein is CASSVGGAGEQYF.

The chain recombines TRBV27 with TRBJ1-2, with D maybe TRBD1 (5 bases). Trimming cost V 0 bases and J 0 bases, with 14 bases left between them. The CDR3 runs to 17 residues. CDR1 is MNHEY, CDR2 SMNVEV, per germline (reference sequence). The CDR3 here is CASSLSVSGAPNYGYTF. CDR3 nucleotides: TGTGCCAGCAGTTTATCGGTATCCGGGGCTCCTAACTATGGCTACACCTTC.

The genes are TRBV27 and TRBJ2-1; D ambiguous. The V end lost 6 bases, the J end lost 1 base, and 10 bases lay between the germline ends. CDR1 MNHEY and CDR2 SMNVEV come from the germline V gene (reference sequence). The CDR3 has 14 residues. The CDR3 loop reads CASSRRISYNEQFF. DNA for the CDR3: TGTGCCAGCAGCCGGCGGATATCCTACAATGAGCAGTTCTTC.

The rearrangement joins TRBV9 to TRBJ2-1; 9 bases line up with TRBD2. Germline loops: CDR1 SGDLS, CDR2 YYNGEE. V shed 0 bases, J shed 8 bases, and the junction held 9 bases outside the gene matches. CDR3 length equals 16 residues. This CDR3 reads CASSVVVAGGPHEQFF. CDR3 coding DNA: TGTGCCAGCAGCGTAGTGGTGGCGGGAGGGCCTCATGAGCAGTTCTTC.